Included here is one T cell receptor (beta chain) sequence, with context. This entry comes from a study of preoperative IRX-2 immunotherapy in early breast cancer. V lost 10 bases and J 4 bases, leaving 16 bases between the germline ends. Germline loops: CDR1 MNHGY, CDR2 SAAAGT. This CDR3 spans 13 amino acids. Treatment noted: preoperative locoregional IRX-2 cytokine immunotherapy. Samples came from a phase Ib trial of preoperative locoregional IRX-2 cytokine immunotherapy. The assay was immunoSEQ multiplex PCR, and TCRdb's table has in-frame clones only and misses some. The sample carries approximately 31,000 clones, about nine tenths recorded once.

The V call is TRBV6-8, the J call TRBJ2-5; no clear D. The sequence came from a human donor with breast cancer. The input for sequencing was tumor tissue, taken after IRX-2 immunotherapy. CDR3 in DNA: TGTGCCATCAGCCCAGCAGGCGTAGAGACCCAGTACTTC. Its protein is CAISPAGVETQYF.